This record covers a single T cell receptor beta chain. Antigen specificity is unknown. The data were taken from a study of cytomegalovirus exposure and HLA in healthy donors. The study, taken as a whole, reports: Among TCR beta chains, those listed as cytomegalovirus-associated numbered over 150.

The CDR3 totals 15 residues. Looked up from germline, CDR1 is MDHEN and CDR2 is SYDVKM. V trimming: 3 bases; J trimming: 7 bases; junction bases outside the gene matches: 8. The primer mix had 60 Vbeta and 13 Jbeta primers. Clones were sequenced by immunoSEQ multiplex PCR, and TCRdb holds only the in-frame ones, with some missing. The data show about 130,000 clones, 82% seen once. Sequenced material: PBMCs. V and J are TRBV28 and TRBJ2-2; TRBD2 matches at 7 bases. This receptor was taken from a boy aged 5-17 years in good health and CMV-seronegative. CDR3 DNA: TGTGCCAGCAGTTTTACGCGGGAGCTGGTCGGGGAGCTGTTTTTT. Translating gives CASSFTRELVGELFF.